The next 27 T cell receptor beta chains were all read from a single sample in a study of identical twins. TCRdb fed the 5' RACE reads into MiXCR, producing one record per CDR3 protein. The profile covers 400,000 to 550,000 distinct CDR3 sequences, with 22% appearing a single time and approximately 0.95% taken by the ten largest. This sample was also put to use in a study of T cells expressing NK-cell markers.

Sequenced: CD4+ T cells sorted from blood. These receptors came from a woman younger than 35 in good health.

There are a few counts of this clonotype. CDR3 in amino acids: CSAREGQGFETQYF. CDR3 coding DNA: TGCAGTGCTAGAGAGGGACAGGGGTTCGAGACCCAGTACTTC. The chain recombines TRBV20-1 with TRBJ2-5, with 10 bases identical to TRBD1. Germline V lookup: CDR1 DFQATT, CDR2 SNEGSKA (reference sequence). There are 14 residues in the CDR3. V was pared by 0 bases and J by 5 bases, with 3 bases of the junction left unmatched.

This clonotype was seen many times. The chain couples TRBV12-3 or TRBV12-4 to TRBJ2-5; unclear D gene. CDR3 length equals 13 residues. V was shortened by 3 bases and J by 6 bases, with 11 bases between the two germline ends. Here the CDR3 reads CASSLLDGQTQYF. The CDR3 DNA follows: TGTGCCAGCAGTTTGCTAGACGGGCAGACCCAGTACTTC.

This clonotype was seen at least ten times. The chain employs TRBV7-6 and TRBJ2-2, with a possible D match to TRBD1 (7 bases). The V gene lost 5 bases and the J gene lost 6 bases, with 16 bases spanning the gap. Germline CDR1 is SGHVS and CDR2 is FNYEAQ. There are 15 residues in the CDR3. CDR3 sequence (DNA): TGTGCCAGCAGCCTTTGGACAGGCGGGGCCGGGGAGCTGTTTTTT. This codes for CASSLWTGGAGELFF.

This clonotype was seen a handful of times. The CDR3 bases are TGCAGTGGGGGGACAGTCATCATGAACACTGAAGCTTTCTTT. The encoded protein is CSGGTVIMNTEAFF. This chain joins TRBV20-1 and TRBJ1-1; 7 positions match TRBD1. V trimming: 7 bases; J trimming: 0 bases; junction bases outside the gene matches: 8. CDR1 DFQATT and CDR2 SNEGSKA come from the germline V gene (reference sequence). CDR3 length: 14 residues.

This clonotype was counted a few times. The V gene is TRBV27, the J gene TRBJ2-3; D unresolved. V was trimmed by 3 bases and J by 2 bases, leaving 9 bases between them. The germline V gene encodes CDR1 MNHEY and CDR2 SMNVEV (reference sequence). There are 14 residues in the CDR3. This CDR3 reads CASSFNRPTDTQYF. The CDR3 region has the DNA TGTGCCAGCAGTTTCAACAGACCCACAGATACGCAGTATTTT.

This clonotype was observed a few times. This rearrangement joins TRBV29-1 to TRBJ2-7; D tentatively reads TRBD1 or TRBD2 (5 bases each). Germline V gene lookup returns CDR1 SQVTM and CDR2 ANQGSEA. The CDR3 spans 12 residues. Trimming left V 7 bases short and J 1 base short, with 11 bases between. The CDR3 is CSAGGTSYEQYF. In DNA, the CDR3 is TGCAGCGCTGGGGGTACGTCCTACGAGCAGTACTTC.

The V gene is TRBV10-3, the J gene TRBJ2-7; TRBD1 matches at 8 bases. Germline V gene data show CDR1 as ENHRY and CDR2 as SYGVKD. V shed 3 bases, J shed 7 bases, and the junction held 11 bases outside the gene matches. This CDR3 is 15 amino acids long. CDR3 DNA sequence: TGTGCCATCAGTGACGTACAGGGGGTAGTGGGGGAGCAGTACTTC. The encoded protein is CAISDVQGVVGEQYF.

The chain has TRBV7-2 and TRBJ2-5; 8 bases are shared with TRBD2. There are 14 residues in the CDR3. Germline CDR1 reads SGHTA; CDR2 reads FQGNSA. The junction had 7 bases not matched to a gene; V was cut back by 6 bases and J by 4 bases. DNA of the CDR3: TGTGCCAGCAGTCGGAGCAGCGGGGGAGAGACCCAGTACTTC. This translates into CASSRSSGGETQYF.

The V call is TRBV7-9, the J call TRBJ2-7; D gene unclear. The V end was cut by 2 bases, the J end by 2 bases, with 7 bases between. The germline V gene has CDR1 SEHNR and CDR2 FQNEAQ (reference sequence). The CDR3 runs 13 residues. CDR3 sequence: CASSLRVTYEQYF. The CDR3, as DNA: TGTGCCAGCAGCTTAAGGGTTACCTACGAGCAGTACTTC.

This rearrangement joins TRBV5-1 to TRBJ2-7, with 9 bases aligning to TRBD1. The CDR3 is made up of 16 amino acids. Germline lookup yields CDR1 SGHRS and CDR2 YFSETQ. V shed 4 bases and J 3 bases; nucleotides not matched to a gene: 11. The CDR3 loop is CASSGRAQGAIYEQYF. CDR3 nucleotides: TGCGCCAGCAGCGGCCGGGCACAGGGGGCTATCTACGAGCAGTACTTC.

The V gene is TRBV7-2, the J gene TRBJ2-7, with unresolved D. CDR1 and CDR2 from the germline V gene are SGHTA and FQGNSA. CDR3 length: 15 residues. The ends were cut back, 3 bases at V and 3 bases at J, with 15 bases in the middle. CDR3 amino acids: CASSFIPTDFYEQYF. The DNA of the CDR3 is TGTGCCAGCAGCTTCATACCGACGGATTTCTACGAGCAGTACTTC. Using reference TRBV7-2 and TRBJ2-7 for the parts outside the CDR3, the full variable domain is GAGVSQSPSNKVTEKGKDVELRCDPISGHTALYWYRQSLGQGLEFLIYFQGNSAPDKSGLPSDRFSAERTGGSVSTLTIQRTQQEDSAVYLCASSFIPTDFYEQYFGPGTRLTVT.

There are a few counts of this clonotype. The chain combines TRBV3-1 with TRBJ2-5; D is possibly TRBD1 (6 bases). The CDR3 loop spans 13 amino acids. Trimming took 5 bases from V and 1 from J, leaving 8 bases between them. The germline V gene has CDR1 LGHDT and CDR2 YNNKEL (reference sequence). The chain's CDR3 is CASSARGQETQYF. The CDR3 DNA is TGTGCCAGCAGCGCCAGGGGCCAAGAGACCCAGTACTTC.

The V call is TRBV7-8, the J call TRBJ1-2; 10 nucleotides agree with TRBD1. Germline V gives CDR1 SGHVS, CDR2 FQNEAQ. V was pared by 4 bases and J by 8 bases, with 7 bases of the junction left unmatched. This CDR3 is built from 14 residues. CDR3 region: CASSSGTGVEGYTF. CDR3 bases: TGTGCCAGCAGCTCTGGGACAGGGGTTGAGGGCTACACCTTC.

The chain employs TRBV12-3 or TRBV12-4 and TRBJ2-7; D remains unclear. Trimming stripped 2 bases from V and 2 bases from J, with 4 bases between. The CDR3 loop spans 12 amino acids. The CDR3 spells CASSLWTYEQYF. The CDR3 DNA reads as TGTGCCAGCAGTTTATGGACCTACGAGCAGTACTTC.

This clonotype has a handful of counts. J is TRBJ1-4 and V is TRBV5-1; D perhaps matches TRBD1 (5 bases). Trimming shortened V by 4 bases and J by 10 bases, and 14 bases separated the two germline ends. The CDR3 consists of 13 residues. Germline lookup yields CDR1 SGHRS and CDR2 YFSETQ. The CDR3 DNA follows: TGCGCCAGCAGCCTGGAGCCCGGGACAAAACTGTTTTTT. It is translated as CASSLEPGTKLFF. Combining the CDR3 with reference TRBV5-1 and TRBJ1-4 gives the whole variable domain KAGVTQTPRYLIKTRGQQVTLSCSPISGHRSVSWYQQTPGQGLQFLFEYFSETQRNKGNFPGRFSGRQFSNSRSEMNVSTLELGDSALYLCASSLEPGTKLFFGSGTQLSVL.

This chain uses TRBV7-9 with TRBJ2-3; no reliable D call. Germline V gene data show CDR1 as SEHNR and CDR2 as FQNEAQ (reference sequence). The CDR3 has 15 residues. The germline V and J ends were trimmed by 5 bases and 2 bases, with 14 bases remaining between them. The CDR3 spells CASSTATGHTDTQYF. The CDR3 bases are TGTGCCAGCAGCACGGCGACCGGCCACACAGATACGCAGTATTTT.

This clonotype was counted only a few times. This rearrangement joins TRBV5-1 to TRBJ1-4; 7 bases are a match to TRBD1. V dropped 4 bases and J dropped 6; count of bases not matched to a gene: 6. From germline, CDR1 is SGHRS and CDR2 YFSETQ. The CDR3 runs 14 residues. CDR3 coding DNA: TGCGCCAGCAGCATCGACAGGGTTCATGAAAAACTGTTTTTT. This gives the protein CASSIDRVHEKLFF.

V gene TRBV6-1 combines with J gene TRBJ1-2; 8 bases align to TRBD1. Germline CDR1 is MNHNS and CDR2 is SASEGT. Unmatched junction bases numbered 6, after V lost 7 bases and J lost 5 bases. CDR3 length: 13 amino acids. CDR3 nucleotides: TGTGCCAGCACCGAGGACAGGGCATATGGCTACACCTTC. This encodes CASTEDRAYGYTF.

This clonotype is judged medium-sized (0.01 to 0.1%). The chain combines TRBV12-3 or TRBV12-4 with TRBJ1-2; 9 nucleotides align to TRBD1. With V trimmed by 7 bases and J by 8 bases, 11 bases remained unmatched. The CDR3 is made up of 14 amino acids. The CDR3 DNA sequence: TGTGCCAGCAAAAACTCCGGGACAGGGAAAGGCTACACCTTC. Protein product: CASKNSGTGKGYTF.

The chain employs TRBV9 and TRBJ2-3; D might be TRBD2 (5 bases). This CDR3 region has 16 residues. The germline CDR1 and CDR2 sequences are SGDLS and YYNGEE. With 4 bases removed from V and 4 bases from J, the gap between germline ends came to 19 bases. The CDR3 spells CASSPEDFRKSDTQYF. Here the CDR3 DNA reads TGTGCCAGCAGCCCCGAGGACTTCCGGAAGTCAGATACGCAGTATTTT. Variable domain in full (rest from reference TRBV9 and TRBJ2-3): DSGVTQTPKHLITATGQRVTLRCSPRSGDLSVYWYQQSLDQGLQFLIQYYNGEERAKGNILERFSAQQFPDLHSELNLSSLELGDSALYFCASSPEDFRKSDTQYFGPGTRLTVL.

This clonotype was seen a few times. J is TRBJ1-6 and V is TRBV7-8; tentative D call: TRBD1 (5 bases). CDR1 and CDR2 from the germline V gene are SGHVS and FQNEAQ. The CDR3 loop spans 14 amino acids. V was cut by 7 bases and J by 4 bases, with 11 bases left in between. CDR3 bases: TGTGCCAGCACCACCGGGGGTTATAATTCACCCCTCCACTTT. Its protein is CASTTGGYNSPLHF. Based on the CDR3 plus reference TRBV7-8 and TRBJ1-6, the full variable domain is GAGVSQSPRYKVAKRGQDVALRCDPISGHVSLFWYQQALGQGPEFLTYFQNEAQLDKSGLPSDRFFAERPEGSVSTLKIQRTQQEDSAVYLCASTTGGYNSPLHFGNGTRLTVT.

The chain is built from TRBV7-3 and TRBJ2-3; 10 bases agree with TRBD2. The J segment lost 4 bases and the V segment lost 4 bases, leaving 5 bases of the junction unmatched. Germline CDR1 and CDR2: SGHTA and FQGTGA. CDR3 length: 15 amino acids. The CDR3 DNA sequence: TGTGCCAGCAGCTATACAGCGGGGGGGCCAGATACGCAGTATTTT. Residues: CASSYTAGGPDTQYF.

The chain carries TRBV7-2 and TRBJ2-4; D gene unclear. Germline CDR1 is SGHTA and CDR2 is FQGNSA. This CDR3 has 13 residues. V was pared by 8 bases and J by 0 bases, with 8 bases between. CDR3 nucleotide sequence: TGTGCCAGCGGTATACTAGCCAAAAACATTCAGTACTTC. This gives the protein CASGILAKNIQYF.

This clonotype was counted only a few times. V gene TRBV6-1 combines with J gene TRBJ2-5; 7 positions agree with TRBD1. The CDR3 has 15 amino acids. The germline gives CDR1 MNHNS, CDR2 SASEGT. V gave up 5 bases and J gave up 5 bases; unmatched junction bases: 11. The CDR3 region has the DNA TGTGCCAGCAGTCCACCCCCAGGGGGAATGGAGACCCAGTACTTC. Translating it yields CASSPPPGGMETQYF.

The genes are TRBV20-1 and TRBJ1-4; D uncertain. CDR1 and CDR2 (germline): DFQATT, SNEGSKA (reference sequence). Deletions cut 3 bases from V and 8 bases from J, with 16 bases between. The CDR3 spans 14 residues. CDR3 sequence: CSARTPRRAEKLFF. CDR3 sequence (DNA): TGCAGTGCTAGGACCCCTCGGCGAGCAGAAAAACTGTTTTTT.

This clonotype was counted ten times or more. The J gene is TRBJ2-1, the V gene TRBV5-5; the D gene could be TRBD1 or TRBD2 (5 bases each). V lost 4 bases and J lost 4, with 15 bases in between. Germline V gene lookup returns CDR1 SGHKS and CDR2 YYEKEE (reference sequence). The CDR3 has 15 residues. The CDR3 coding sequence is TGTGCCAGCAGCCTGGGACCCCGAGGGTACAATGAGCAGTTCTTC. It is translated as CASSLGPRGYNEQFF.

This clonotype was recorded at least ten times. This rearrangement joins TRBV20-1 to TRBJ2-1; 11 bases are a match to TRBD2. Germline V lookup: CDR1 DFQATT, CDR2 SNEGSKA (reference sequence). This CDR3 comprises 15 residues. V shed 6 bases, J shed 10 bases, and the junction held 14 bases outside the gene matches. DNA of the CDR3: TGCAGTGCGATACTTAATAGCGGGGGGGCATGGGAGCAGTTCTTC. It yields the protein CSAILNSGGAWEQFF.